Following are 27 T cell receptor beta chains from one sample sequenced in a study of T-cell memory formation after mild COVID-19. MiXCR, applied by TCRdb to the 5' RACE reads, yields one record per CDR3 protein. The table records a few hundred thousand distinct CDR3 sequences, approximately 21% of them present only once. The specimen sequenced was PBMCs or a T cell subset sorted from them (not recorded which). The receptor set was obtained from an adult woman who had mild COVID-19 (a few samples of this study predate the infection). Cell type and time point are not known.

V and J are TRBV5-5 and TRBJ2-3; 13 nucleotides align to TRBD2. Germline values: CDR1 SGHKS, CDR2 YYEKEE (reference sequence). The CDR3 extends over 19 amino acids. J gave up 0 bases and V 4 bases, and 11 bases lay outside the gene matches. CDR3 bases: TGTGCCAGCAGCCGCGCCCCGGGACTAGCGGGAACTAGCACAGATACGCAGTATTTT. Its translation is CASSRAPGLAGTSTDTQYF.

This clonotype appeared a few times. This chain connects TRBV20-1 to TRBJ2-4; no clear D. The CDR3 contains 13 residues. V was shortened by 0 bases and J by 11 bases, with 14 bases between the two germline ends. Germline V gene sequence: CDR1 DFQATT, CDR2 SNEGSKA (reference sequence). CDR3 nucleotide sequence: TGCAGTGCTAGAGACCCCCTCCTGGCGGTTCAGTACTTC. Translation gives CSARDPLLAVQYF.

This clonotype was observed a few times. CDR3 nucleotide sequence: TGCGCCAGCAGGCCGGGACATACCTACGAGCAGTACTTC. It codes for CASRPGHTYEQYF. The chain is built from TRBV10-2 and TRBJ2-7, with a weak D call TRBD1 (6 bases). The CDR3 loop spans 13 amino acids. Germline assignment: CDR1 WSHSY and CDR2 SAAADI. The germline V and J ends were trimmed by 6 bases and 2 bases, with 11 bases remaining between them.

This chain joins TRBV4-3 and TRBJ2-1, with D possibly TRBD1 on 5 matching bases. CDR3 size: 15 residues. Germline V lookup: CDR1 LGHNA, CDR2 YSLEER. The V and J ends lost 0 bases and 3 bases respectively, with 9 bases between them. CDR3 DNA sequence: TGCGCCAGCAGCCAAGAACAGGTTAGCTACAATGAGCAGTTCTTC. Its translation is CASSQEQVSYNEQFF.

The V call is TRBV5-1, the J call TRBJ2-3, with 7 bases lining up with TRBD2. Germline CDR1 reads SGHRS; CDR2 reads YFSETQ. The CDR3 has 16 amino acids. After removal of 4 bases from V and 0 bases from J, the junction contained 8 bases not matched to a gene. CDR3 sequence reads: CASSSGGTTSTDTQYF. The CDR3 region has the DNA TGCGCCAGCAGCAGTGGGGGGACTACTAGCACAGATACGCAGTATTTT.

This clonotype was seen a single time. CDR3 bases: TGTGCCGCGAAAGGTCCAGATACGCAGTATTTT. Amino acids: CAAKGPDTQYF. The chain employs TRBV3-2 and TRBJ2-3. TRBV3-2 is annotated as a pseudogene. The CDR3 covers 11 residues.

This clonotype occurred a few times. V is TRBV7-9 and J is TRBJ1-5; D is unresolved. Trimming pared 4 bases from V and 3 bases from J, leaving 13 bases between. The V gene's germline CDR1 is SEHNR and CDR2 FQNEAQ (reference sequence). The CDR3 is 15 amino acids. CDR3 sequence: CASSSSGGVNQPQHF. The CDR3, as DNA: TGTGCCAGCAGCTCCTCTGGCGGGGTCAATCAGCCCCAGCATTTT.

The rearrangement uses TRBV2 and TRBJ2-5; weak D call: TRBD2 (5 bases). Germline V gene lookup returns CDR1 SNHLY and CDR2 FYNNEI. V was clipped by 3 bases and J by 4 bases, with 15 bases between them. The CDR3 is made up of 15 amino acids. CDR3 amino acids: CASSEDRGEVETQYF. DNA for the CDR3: TGTGCCAGCAGTGAGGACCGGGGAGAGGTAGAGACCCAGTACTTC.

This clonotype has a handful of counts. V usage is TRBV4-2 and J usage is TRBJ2-3; 12 bases line up with TRBD2. This CDR3 has 17 amino acids. Germline V gives CDR1 LGHNA, CDR2 YNFKEQ. Germline trimming cut 6 bases from V and 3 bases from J; bases unmatched to any gene: 10. In DNA, the CDR3 is TGTGCCAGCAGGTCGGAAGGGACTAGCGGGTTAACAGATACGCAGTATTTT. Translating it yields CASRSEGTSGLTDTQYF.

This clonotype was counted a few times. This chain connects TRBV2 to TRBJ1-1; tentatively, D is TRBD1 (5 bases). Germline V gives CDR1 SNHLY, CDR2 FYNNEI. The CDR3 sequence is 14 residues long. The V end was cut by 8 bases, the J end by 10 bases, with 23 bases between. CDR3 nucleotide sequence: TGTGCCAGCGAGGGGACTGGGGGTCAGTTAGGAGCTTTCTTT. Translating gives CASEGTGGQLGAFF.

This clonotype was seen only a few times. The chain employs TRBV7-6 and TRBJ2-5, with D perhaps TRBD1 or TRBD2 (5 bases each). The length of the CDR3 is 14 residues. V gave up 1 base and J gave up 5 bases, with 11 bases separating them. Germline assignment: CDR1 SGHVS and CDR2 FNYEAQ. For the CDR3, the DNA is TGTGCCAGCAGCTTAGGAGGGGTAGGGGAGACCCAGTACTTC. Protein sequence: CASSLGGVGETQYF.

The chain uses TRBV2 and TRBJ1-3, with 8 bases aligning to TRBD1. With V trimmed by 4 bases and J by 0 bases, 5 bases remained unmatched. The germline V gene encodes CDR1 SNHLY and CDR2 FYNNEI. The CDR3 totals 16 residues. The CDR3 bases are TGTGCCAGCAGTGCCGACAGGGGAGGCTCTGGAAACACCATATATTTT. This encodes CASSADRGGSGNTIYF.

The CDR3 bases are TGTGCCATCAGTCGACAGAGTAGCACAGATACGCAGTATTTT. Protein sequence: CAISRQSSTDTQYF. The chain links TRBV10-3 to TRBJ2-3; the D gene is possibly TRBD1 (5 bases). The CDR3 is made up of 14 amino acids. Germline lookup yields CDR1 ENHRY and CDR2 SYGVKD. V lost 5 bases and J 0 bases, leaving 9 bases between the germline ends.

V and J are TRBV29-1 and TRBJ2-2; possible D gene TRBD2, 6 bases. The CDR3 covers 14 residues. The V gene lost 5 bases and the J gene lost 3 bases, with 13 bases spanning the gap. Germline V CDR1 and CDR2: SQVTM, ANQGSEA. The CDR3 protein is CSVPAVADTGELFF. CDR3 in DNA: TGCAGCGTTCCCGCGGTAGCGGACACCGGGGAGCTGTTTTTT.

The J gene is TRBJ1-1, the V gene TRBV7-8; unclear D gene. Trimming removed 5 bases at V and 6 bases at J, with 13 bases between. This CDR3 is built from 13 residues. Germline-derived CDR1 and CDR2 are SGHVS and FQNEAQ. The CDR3 coding sequence is TGTGCCAGCAGCACAAGCGGGTGGGCTGAAGCTTTCTTT. Translated: CASSTSGWAEAFF.

This clonotype was counted between two and nine times. This chain connects TRBV5-6 to TRBJ2-3, with a possible D match to TRBD1 (5 bases). This CDR3 region has 12 residues. Trimming stripped 0 bases from V and 12 bases from J, with 11 bases between. CDR1 is SGHDT and CDR2 is YYEEEE in the germline V gene. In DNA form, the CDR3 reads TGTGCCAGCAGCTTGGCCTCAGGGTATCAGTATTTT. Translating it yields CASSLASGYQYF.

This clonotype was detected a few times. This chain joins TRBV20-1 and TRBJ2-7, with TRBD1 identical over 9 bases. Germline V gene lookup returns CDR1 DFQATT and CDR2 SNEGSKA (reference sequence). The V and J ends lost 1 base and 2 bases, in that order; junction bases with no gene match: 6. The length of the CDR3 is 15 residues. The CDR3 spells CSARVPGQGAYEQYF. In nucleotides, the CDR3 is TGCAGTGCTAGAGTACCGGGACAGGGAGCCTACGAGCAGTACTTC.

The chain uses TRBV4-1 and TRBJ2-1, with 9 bases aligning to TRBD2. This CDR3 comprises 17 residues. CDR1 and CDR2 (germline): MGHRA, YSYEKL. V shed 3 bases and J 7 bases; nucleotides not matched to a gene: 13. CDR3 in amino acids: CASSQDGRGGAQNEQFF. In DNA form, the CDR3 reads TGCGCCAGCAGCCAGGACGGTCGCGGGGGGGCCCAGAATGAGCAGTTCTTC.

This clonotype was observed a few times. The V gene is TRBV5-1, the J gene TRBJ2-7; the D gene is possibly TRBD2 (6 bases). Trimming removed 0 bases from V and 7 bases from J, with 17 bases in between. The CDR3 length is 15 residues. Looked up from germline, CDR1 is SGHRS and CDR2 is YFSETQ. CDR3 residues: CASSLVFGSFFEQYF. The CDR3 nucleotides are TGCGCCAGCAGCTTGGTTTTCGGGAGCTTCTTTGAGCAGTACTTC.

This clonotype appeared a single time. The rearrangement joins TRBV27 to TRBJ2-3, with D perhaps matching TRBD1 (5 bases). Germline V gene data show CDR1 as MNHEY and CDR2 as SMNVEV (reference sequence). The CDR3 consists of 17 residues. Trimming cost V 2 bases and J 6 bases, with 21 bases left between them. The CDR3: CASSLRVSRSSGDTQYF. Here the CDR3 DNA reads TGTGCCAGCAGTTTACGGGTCAGCCGTTCCTCAGGGGATACGCAGTATTTT.

This clonotype has only a few counts. The chain employs TRBV18 and TRBJ2-7, with 7 nucleotides matching TRBD1. The CDR3 is 15 residues long. CDR1 KGHSH and CDR2 LQKENI come from the germline V gene. The V and J ends lost 3 bases and 4 bases, in that order; junction bases with no gene match: 9. The chain's CDR3 is CASSPRDSQIYEQYF. The CDR3 coding sequence is TGTGCCAGCTCACCTAGGGACAGCCAAATTTACGAGCAGTACTTC.

This clonotype has more than one count but fewer than ten. This chain uses TRBV7-8 with TRBJ1-1; D uncertain. The CDR3 is 15 residues long. V gave up 1 base and J gave up 1 base, with 10 bases separating them. Looked up from germline, CDR1 is SGHVS and CDR2 is FQNEAQ. In nucleotides, the CDR3 is TGTGCCAGCAGCTTAGTTCATGCGGGGAACACTGAAGCTTTCTTT. Amino acids: CASSLVHAGNTEAFF.

This clonotype showed up just a few times. The CDR3, as DNA: TGCGCCAGCAGCTTGGAGGCACAACTACCCTACGAGCAGTACTTC. Protein product: CASSLEAQLPYEQYF. The V and J genes are TRBV5-1 and TRBJ2-7; D is unresolved. The germline V and J ends were trimmed by 0 bases and 2 bases, with 12 bases remaining between them. The CDR3 covers 15 residues. CDR1 SGHRS and CDR2 YFSETQ come from the germline V gene.

This clonotype was picked up a small number of times. The chain joins TRBV20-1 to TRBJ2-1, with D possibly matching TRBD1 (6 bases). The length of the CDR3 is 13 residues. V shed 7 bases and J shed 8 bases, with 18 bases lying between them. Looked up from germline, CDR1 is DFQATT and CDR2 is SNEGSKA (reference sequence). The CDR3 DNA follows: TGCAGTGGGGGGCACAGGACAAGCTATGAGCAGTTCTTC. This gives the protein CSGGHRTSYEQFF.

The chain links TRBV29-1 to TRBJ1-4, with a possible D match to TRBD1 (6 bases). Germline assignment: CDR1 SQVTM and CDR2 ANQGSEA. The V and J ends lost 6 bases and 0 bases respectively, with 11 bases between them. This CDR3 spans 14 amino acids. The CDR3 DNA is TGCAGCGTGAAGCAGGGGACAACTAATGAAAAACTGTTTTTT. It is translated as CSVKQGTTNEKLFF.

The chain joins TRBV4-3 to TRBJ1-4; TRBD1 agrees at 10 bases. This CDR3 region has 18 residues. Losses at the gene ends were 0 bases for V and 8 bases for J; bases not matched to a gene: 12. Germline V gene sequence: CDR1 LGHNA, CDR2 YSLEER. For the CDR3, the DNA is TGCGCCAGCAGCCAAGACGCGACAGGGGGCTCTCGGGGGGAAAAACTGTTTTTT. Translated, it gives CASSQDATGGSRGEKLFF.

In its sample, this clonotype was seen a few times. This sequence joins TRBV15 and TRBJ2-1; D not certain. Trimming removed 4 bases from V and 3 bases from J, with 7 bases in between. There are 13 residues in the CDR3. Germline CDR1 and CDR2: LNHNV and YYDKDF (reference sequence). DNA for the CDR3: TGTGCCACCAGCAAACAGATCTACAATGAGCAGTTCTTC. As protein: CATSKQIYNEQFF. Combining the CDR3 with reference TRBV15 and TRBJ2-1 gives the whole variable domain DAMVIQNPRYQVTQFGKPVTLSCSQTLNHNVMYWYQQKSSQAPKLLFHYYDKDFNNEADTPDNFQSRRPNTSFCFLDIRSPGLGDTAMYLCATSKQIYNEQFFGPGTRLTVL.